The source of this T cell receptor (beta chain) is a study of cytomegalovirus exposure and HLA in healthy donors. Study-wide results and caveats: There were reportedly fewer N-insertions in an Asian-associated ancestry cluster than the roughly 680-donor mean, in a later analysis.

V gave up 3 bases and J gave up 1 base; unmatched junction bases: 1. This CDR3 has 14 residues. CDR1 is GTSNPN and CDR2 is SVGIG in the germline V gene (reference sequence). Notes on this clone: Antigen specificity is unknown.

This PCR relied on a set of 60 Vbeta primers and 13 Jbeta primers. Using immunoSEQ multiplex PCR, the repertoire was profiled, and TCRdb retains in-frame clones only, with some absent. The table records approximately 140,000 clones, roughly four fifths of them present only once. Sequenced: PBMCs. The genes are TRBV30 and TRBJ2-1; 9 positions match TRBD2. The sequence was collected from a boy under 18 in good health and CMV-seronegative. The CDR3 bases are TGTGCCTGGAGCCTAGCGGGATCCTACAATGAGCAGTTCTTC. Protein sequence: CAWSLAGSYNEQFF.